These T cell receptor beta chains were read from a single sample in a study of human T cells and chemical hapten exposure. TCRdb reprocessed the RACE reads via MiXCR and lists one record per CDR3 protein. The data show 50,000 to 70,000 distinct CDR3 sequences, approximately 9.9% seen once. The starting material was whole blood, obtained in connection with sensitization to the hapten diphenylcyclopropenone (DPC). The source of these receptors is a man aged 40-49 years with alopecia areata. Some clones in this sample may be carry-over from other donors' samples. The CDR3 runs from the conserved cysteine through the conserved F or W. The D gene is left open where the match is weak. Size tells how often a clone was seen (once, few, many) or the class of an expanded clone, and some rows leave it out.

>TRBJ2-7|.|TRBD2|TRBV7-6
TGTGCCAGCAGCTTAGCTAGCGGGAGGGACGAGCAGTACTTC
CASSLASGRDEQYF
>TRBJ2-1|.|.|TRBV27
TGTGCCAGCAGTCAGAACTACGGGGATGAGCAGTTCTTC
CASSQNYGDEQFF
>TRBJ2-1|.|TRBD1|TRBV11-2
TGTGCCAGCAGCCCCCTTTTCCGGACAGGGGTTACTCATGAGCAGTTCTTC
CASSPLFRTGVTHEQFF
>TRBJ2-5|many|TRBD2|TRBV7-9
TGTGCCAGCAGCTTAGCAAAGGGAGGGGAGACCCAGTACTTC
CASSLAKGGETQYF
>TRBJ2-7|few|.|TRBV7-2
TGTGCCAGCAGCCCCGGGACCCACCTATCCTACGAGCAGTACTTC
CASSPGTHLSYEQYF
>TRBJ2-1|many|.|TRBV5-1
TGCGCCAGCAGCTTCAACCAGGGGAGCTCCTACAATGAGCAGTTCTTC
CASSFNQGSSYNEQFF
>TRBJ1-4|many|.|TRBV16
TGTGCCAGCAGCCAAGAGGGATTTGAAAAACTGTTTTTT
CASSQEGFEKLFF
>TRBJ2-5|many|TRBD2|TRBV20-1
TGCAGTGCTAGAGATGGTAGCGGGATTGAGACCCAGTACTTC
CSARDGSGIETQYF
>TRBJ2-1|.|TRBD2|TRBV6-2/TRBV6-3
TGTGCCAGCAGTGGACGACTAGCGGGAGGGCCAAATGAGCAGTTCTTC
CASSGRLAGGPNEQFF
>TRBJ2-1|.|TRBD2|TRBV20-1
TGCAGTGCTAGAGATAATCTAAGCGGGAGGGGAGAGCTTTACAATGAGCAGTTCTTC
CSARDNLSGRGELYNEQFF
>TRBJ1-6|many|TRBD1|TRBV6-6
TGTGCCAGCAGTTACGGCTCGACAGGGGAATCACCCCTCCACTTT
CASSYGSTGESPLHF
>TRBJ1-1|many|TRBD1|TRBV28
TGTGCCAGCAGTTTGCCGACAGGGATAAGAGCTGAAGCTTTCTTT
CASSLPTGIRAEAFF
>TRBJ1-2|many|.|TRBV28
TGTGCCAGCAGTTTATCGCCCAGGGTCGGAGGCTACACCTTC
CASSLSPRVGGYTF
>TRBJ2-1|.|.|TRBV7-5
.
CISVPEAYRGQLGRNEQFF
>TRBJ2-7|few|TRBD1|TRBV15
TGTGCCACCAGCAGAGCCCAGACAGGGTCCTACGAGCAGTACTTC
CATSRAQTGSYEQYF
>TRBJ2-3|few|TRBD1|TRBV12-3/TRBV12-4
TGTGCCAGCAGTCGGGACAGGGGCAGCACAGATACGCAGTATTTT
CASSRDRGSTDTQYF
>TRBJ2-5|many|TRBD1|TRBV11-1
TGTGCCAGCAGCCGGACAGGGGGGCGGGAGACCCAGTACTTC
CASSRTGGRETQYF
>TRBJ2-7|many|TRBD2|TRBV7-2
TGTGCCAGCAGCCAGGGGGGGACTAGCGTTTCCTACGAGCAGTACTTC
CASSQGGTSVSYEQYF
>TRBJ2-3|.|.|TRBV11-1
TGTGCCAGCAGCTTTGCGGTGTCAGATACGCAGTATTTT
CASSFAVSDTQYF
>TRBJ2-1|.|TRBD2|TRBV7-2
TGTGCCAGCAGCTTAGAGGGGACTAGCGGTTACAATGAGCAGTTCTTC
CASSLEGTSGYNEQFF
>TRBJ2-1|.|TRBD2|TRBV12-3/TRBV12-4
TGTGCCAGCAGTGATTGGACTAGCGGGGTGGGGACCCAGTTCTTC
CASSDWTSGVGTQFF
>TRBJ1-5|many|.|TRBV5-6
TGTGCCAGCAGCTTGGGGAATGCCCCGAATAGCAATCAGCCCCAGCATTTT
CASSLGNAPNSNQPQHF
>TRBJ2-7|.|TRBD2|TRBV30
TGTGCCTGGAGTCCGGGACTAGCGGGCGAGCAGTACTTC
CAWSPGLAGEQYF
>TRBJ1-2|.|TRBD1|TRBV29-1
TGCAGCGTTGAAGGGACAGGGAACTATGGCTACACCTTC
CSVEGTGNYGYTF
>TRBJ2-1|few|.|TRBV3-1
TGTGCCAGCAGTCTAGCCTCGAGAAATGAGCAGTTCTTC
CASSLASRNEQFF
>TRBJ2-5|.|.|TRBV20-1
TGCAGTGCTAGACCCCCGACTCCAGAGACCCAGTACTTC
CSARPPTPETQYF
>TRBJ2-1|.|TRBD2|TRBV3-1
TGTGCCAGCAGACTAGCGGGAAATCATGAGCAGTTCTTC
CASRLAGNHEQFF